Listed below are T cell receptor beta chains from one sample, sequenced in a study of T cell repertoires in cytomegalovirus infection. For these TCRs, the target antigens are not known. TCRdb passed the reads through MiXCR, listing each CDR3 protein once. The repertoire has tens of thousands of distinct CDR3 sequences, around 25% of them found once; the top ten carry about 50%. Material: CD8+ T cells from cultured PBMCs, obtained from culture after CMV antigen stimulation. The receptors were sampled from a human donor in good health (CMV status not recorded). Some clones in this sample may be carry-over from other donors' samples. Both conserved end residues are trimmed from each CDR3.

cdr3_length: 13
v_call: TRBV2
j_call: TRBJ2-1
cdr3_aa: ASSTTSGRSDEQF

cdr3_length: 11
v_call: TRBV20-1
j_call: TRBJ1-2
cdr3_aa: SAGTGGDDGYT

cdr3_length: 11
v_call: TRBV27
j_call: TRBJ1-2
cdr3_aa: ASSFGQRYGYT

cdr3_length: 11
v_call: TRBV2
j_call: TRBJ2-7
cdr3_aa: ASSDGISYEQY

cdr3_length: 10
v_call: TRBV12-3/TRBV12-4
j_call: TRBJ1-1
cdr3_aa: ASARQGAEAF

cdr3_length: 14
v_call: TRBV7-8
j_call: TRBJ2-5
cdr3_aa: ASSPYIGWNQETQY

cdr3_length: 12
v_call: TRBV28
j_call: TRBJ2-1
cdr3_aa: ASSLVSGRYEQF

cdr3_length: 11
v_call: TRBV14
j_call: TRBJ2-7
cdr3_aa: ASSPGTAYEQY

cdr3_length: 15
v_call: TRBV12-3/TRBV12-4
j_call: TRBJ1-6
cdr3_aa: ASSGELGHSINSPLH

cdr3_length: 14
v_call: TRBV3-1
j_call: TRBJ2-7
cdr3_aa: ASSHGTSGLTYEQY

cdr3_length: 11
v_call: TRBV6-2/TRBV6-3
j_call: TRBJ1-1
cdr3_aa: ASSYAGGTEAF

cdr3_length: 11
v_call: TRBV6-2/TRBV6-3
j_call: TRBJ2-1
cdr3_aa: ASSLTVYNEQF

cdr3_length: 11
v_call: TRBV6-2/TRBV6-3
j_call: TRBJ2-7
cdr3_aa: ASSYPGSYEQY

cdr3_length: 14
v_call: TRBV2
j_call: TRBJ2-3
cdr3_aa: ASSNPGRVSTDTQY

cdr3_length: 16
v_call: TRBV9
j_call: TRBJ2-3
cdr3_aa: ASSVALGLAGVTDTQY

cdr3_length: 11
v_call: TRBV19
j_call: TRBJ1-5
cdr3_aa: ASSMGGNQPQH

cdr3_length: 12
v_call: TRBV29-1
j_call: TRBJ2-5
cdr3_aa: SVGREGAVATQY

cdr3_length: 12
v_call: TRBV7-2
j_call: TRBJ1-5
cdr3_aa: ASSPREFNQPQH

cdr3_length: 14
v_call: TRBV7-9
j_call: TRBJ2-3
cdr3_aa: ASSPPSGGSTDTQY

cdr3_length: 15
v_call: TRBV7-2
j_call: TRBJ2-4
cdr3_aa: ASSLGRQILAKNIQY

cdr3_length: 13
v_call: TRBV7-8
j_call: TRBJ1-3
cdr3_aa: ASSFGDAAGNTIY

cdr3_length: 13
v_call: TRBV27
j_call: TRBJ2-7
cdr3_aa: ASAYSSGRSYEQY

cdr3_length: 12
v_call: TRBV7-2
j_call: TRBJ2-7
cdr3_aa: ASSHGTSNNEQY

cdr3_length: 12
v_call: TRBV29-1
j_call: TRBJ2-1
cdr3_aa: SVETGQSYNEQF

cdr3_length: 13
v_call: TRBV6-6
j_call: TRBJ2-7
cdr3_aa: TSSSGQGSSYEQY

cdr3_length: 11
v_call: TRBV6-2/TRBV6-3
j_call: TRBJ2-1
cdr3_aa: ASSYSRGYEQF

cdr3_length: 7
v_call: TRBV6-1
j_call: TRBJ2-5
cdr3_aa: ASSEFPA

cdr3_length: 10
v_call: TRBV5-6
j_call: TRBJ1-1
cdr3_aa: ASSLLATGAF

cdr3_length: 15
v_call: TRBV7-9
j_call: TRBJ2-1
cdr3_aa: ASSPPPRSGRRDEQF

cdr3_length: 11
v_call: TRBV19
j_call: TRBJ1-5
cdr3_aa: ASRAPRDQPQH

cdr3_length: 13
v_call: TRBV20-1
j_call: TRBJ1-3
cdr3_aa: SAFSGTSSGNTIY

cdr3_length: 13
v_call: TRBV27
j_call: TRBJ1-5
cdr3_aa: ASSGGTASNQPQH

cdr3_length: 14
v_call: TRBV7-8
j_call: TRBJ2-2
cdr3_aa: ASSPLTGRPAGELF

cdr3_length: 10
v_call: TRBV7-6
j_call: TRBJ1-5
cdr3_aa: ASSGTGGPQH

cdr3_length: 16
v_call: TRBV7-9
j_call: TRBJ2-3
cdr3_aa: ASSPLRGGGIYTDTQY

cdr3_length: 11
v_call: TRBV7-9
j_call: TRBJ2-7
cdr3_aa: ASSDGINYVQY

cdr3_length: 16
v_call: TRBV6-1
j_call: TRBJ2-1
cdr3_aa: ASSEGVLAGLTYNEQF

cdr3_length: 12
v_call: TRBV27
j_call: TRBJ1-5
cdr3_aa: ASNPTGNNQPQH

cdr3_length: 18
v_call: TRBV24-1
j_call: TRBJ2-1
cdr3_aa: ATSDLLLLFRASGNNEQF

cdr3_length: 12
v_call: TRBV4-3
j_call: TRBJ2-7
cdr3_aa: ASSQGQGVYEQY

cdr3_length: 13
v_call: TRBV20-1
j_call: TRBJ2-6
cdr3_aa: SAVAGVPGANVLT

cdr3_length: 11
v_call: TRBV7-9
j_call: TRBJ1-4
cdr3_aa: ASSSLPSEKLF

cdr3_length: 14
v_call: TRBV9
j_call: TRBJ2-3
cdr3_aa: ASSVVPSGSTDTQY

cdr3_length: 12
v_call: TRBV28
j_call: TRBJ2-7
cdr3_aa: ASSPGQGAYEQY

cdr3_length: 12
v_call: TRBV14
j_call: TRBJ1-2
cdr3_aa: ASSQRTGIYGYT

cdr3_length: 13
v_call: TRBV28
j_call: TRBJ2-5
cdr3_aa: ASSVHPTGAETQY

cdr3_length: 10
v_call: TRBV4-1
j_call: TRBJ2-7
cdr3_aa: ASSQDTYEQY

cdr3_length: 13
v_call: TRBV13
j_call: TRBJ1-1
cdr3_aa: ASSFYGAGLTEAF

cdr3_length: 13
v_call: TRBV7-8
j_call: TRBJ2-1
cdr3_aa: ASSPRTSGYNEQF

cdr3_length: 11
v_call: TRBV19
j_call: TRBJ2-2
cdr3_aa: ASSQGSTGELF

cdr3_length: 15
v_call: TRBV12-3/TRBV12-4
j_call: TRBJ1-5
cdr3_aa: ASSLGVRGWGNQPQH

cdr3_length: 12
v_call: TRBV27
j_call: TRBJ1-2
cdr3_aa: ASSLDGGHYGYT

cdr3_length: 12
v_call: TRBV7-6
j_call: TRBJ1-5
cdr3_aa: ASSPDRGKQPQH

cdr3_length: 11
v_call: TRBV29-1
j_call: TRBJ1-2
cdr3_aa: SVEEGGNYGYT

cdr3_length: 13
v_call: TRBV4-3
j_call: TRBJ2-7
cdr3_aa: ASSQGVAGVYEQY

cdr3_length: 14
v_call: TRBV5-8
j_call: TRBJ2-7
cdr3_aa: ASSLEGDRYSYEQY

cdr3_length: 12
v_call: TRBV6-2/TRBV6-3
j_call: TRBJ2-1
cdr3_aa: ASSFSANMYEQF

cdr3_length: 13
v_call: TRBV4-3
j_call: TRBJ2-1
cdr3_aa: ASSPGTGYDNEQF

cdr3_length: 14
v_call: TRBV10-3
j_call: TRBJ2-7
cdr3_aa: AISEQWTFSSYEQY

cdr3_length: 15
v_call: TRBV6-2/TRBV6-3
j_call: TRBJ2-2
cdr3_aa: ASSKAGGTPDTGELF